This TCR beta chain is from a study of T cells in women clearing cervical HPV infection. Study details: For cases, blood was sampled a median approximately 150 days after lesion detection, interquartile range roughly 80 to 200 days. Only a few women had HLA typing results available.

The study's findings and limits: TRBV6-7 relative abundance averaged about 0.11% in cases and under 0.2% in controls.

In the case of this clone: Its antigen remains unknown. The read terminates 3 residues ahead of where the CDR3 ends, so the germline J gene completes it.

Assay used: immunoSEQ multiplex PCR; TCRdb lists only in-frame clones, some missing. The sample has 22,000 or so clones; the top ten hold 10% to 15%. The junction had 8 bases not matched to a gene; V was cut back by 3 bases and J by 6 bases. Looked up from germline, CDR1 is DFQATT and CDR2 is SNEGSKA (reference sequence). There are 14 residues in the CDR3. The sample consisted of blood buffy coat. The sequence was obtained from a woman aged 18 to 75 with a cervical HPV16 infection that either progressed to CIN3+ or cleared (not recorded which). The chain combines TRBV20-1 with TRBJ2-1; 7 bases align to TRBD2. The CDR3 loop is CSASGTTNPNEQFF. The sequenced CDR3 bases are TGCAGTGCTAGCGGGACTACCAACCCCAATGAG.